This passage covers 14 T cell receptor beta chains from one sample sequenced in a study of T cell responses to AZD1222 COVID-19 vaccine. TCRdb's table, derived via immunoSEQ multiplex PCR, lists solely in-frame clones and lacks some. Here the sample spans about 90,000 clones, roughly 89% being singletons. This material consisted of peripheral blood, taken on day 0 of MenACWY control vaccination. The receptors derive from an adult in good health.

The genes are TRBV18 and TRBJ2-2; no clear D gene. In germline, CDR1 is KGHSH, CDR2 LQKENI. V lost 5 bases, J lost 6 bases, and 16 bases lay in between. There are 15 residues in the CDR3. CDR3 loop: CASSERTGGAGELFF. The CDR3 coding sequence is TGTGCCAGCTCAGAACGGACCGGCGGCGCCGGGGAGCTGTTTTTT.

J is TRBJ2-5 and V is TRBV7-9; unclear D gene. Trimming left V 5 bases short and J 0 bases short, with 7 bases between. Germline CDR1 and CDR2: SEHNR and FQNEAQ (reference sequence). The length of the CDR3 is 13 residues. CDR3 bases: TGTGCCAGCAGCCCGGACGACCAAGAGACCCAGTACTTC. Translated, it gives CASSPDDQETQYF.

V usage is TRBV6-5 and J usage is TRBJ1-2, with D tentatively TRBD1 (6 bases). The CDR3 has 11 amino acids. V shed 8 bases and J shed 8 bases, with 12 bases lying between them. Germline CDR1 reads MNHEY; CDR2 reads SVGAGI. The CDR3 protein is CASFWTDGYTF. CDR3 DNA: TGTGCCAGCTTCTGGACAGACGGCTACACCTTC.

The rearrangement uses TRBV3-1 (or the pseudogene TRBV3-2) and TRBJ1-4, with 12 bases aligning to TRBD1. The germline V gene encodes CDR1 LGHDT and CDR2 YNNKEL (reference sequence). This CDR3 is built from 15 residues. V lost 4 bases to trimming and J lost 8 bases; unmatched junction nucleotides: 5. DNA of the CDR3: TGTGCCAGCAGCCGAATCGGGACAGGGGGCGAAAAACTGTTTTTT. It specifies CASSRIGTGGEKLFF.

Comments on this clone: One end of the junction varies from germline; a read error may be responsible. This chain links TRBV7-7 with TRBJ2-5, with D perhaps matching TRBD1 (5 bases). The CDR3 consists of 13 residues. The germline gives CDR1 SSHAT, CDR2 FNYEAQ (reference sequence). CDR3 sequence reads: CASSPTAQETQYF. CDR3 sequence (DNA): TGTGCTAGCAGCCCGACAGCCCAAGAGACCCAGTACTTC.

V and J are TRBV7-3 and TRBJ1-2; D gene uncertain. CDR1 and CDR2 (germline): SGHTA, FQGTGA. The CDR3 consists of 13 residues. The germline V and J ends were trimmed by 3 bases and 3 bases, with 8 bases remaining between them. The CDR3 region has the DNA TGTGCCAGCAGCTTTGACCGAGACTATGGCTACACCTTC. Protein sequence: CASSFDRDYGYTF. Full variable domain (rest looked up from reference TRBV7-3 and TRBJ1-2): GAGVSQTPSNKVTEKGKYVELRCDPISGHTALYWYRQSLGQGPEFLIYFQGTGAADDSGLPNDRFFAVRPEGSVSTLKIQRTERGDSAVYLCASSFDRDYGYTFGSGTRLTVV.

The genes are TRBV7-9 and TRBJ2-5; D uncertain. Looked up from germline, CDR1 is SEHNR and CDR2 is FQNEAQ (reference sequence). The CDR3 is 12 amino acids. The ends were cut back, 11 bases at V and 3 bases at J, with 13 bases in the middle. This CDR3 is CASSQSKETQYF. The DNA for the CDR3 is TGTGCCTCGTCTCAGTCCAAAGAGACCCAGTACTTC. The whole variable domain, filled in from reference TRBV7-9 and TRBJ2-5, reads DTGVSQNPRHKITKRGQNVTFRCDPISEHNRLYWYRQTLGQGPEFLTYFQNEAQLEKSRLLSDRFSAERPKGSFSTLEIQRTEQGDSAMYLCASSQSKETQYFGPGTRLLVL.

This clone was counted between two and nine times. The CDR3 region is CASSPPFPPDEQYF. The CDR3 DNA sequence: TGTGCCAGCAGCCCCCCGTTCCCACCTGACGAGCAGTACTTC. This chain links TRBV28 with TRBJ2-7, with no clear D. This CDR3 contains 14 residues. The germline V and J ends were trimmed by 6 bases and 5 bases, with 17 bases remaining between them. The germline V gene encodes CDR1 MDHEN and CDR2 SYDVKM.

CDR3 residues: CASSQQGGNEKLFF. The CDR3 DNA reads as TGTGCCAGCAGCCAACAGGGGGGAAATGAAAAACTGTTTTTT. V usage is TRBV7-9 and J usage is TRBJ1-4, with TRBD1 identical over 8 bases. Germline loops: CDR1 SEHNR, CDR2 FQNEAQ (reference sequence). There are 14 residues in the CDR3. V was pared by 5 bases and J by 5 bases, with 4 bases of the junction left unmatched. The full variable domain, rest sourced from reference TRBV7-9 and TRBJ1-4, is DTGVSQNPRHKITKRGQNVTFRCDPISEHNRLYWYRQTLGQGPEFLTYFQNEAQLEKSRLLSDRFSAERPKGSFSTLEIQRTEQGDSAMYLCASSQQGGNEKLFFGSGTQLSVL.

The gene calls are TRBV7-9 and TRBJ2-1; D remains unclear. The CDR3 spans 12 residues. The ends were cut back, 3 bases at V and 6 bases at J, with 6 bases in the middle. Germline CDR1 SEHNR, CDR2 FQNEAQ (reference sequence). CDR3 region: CASSFVSNEQFF. The DNA of the CDR3 is TGTGCCAGCAGCTTCGTGTCCAATGAGCAGTTCTTC.

The rearrangement links TRBV6-5 to TRBJ2-7; D not resolved. This CDR3 contains 14 residues. Germline V CDR1 and CDR2: MNHEY, SVGAGI. Trimming took 2 bases from V and 0 from J, leaving 8 bases between them. CDR3 in amino acids: CASSYVGTSYEQYF. The CDR3 bases are TGTGCCAGCAGTTACGTGGGCACCTCCTACGAGCAGTACTTC.

The CDR3 loop is CASSLDGTGGQYF. The CDR3 nucleotides read TGTGCCAGCAGCTTAGATGGGACAGGGGGTCAGTACTTC. The V and J genes are TRBV11-3 and TRBJ2-7; TRBD1 matches at 11 bases. The CDR3 runs 13 residues. J lost 10 bases, V lost 0 bases, and 2 bases had no gene match. Germline values: CDR1 SGHNT, CDR2 YENEEA.

The rearrangement links TRBV10-3 to TRBJ1-6; 8 bases fit TRBD1. The germline gives CDR1 ENHRY, CDR2 SYGVKD. The trim removed 4 bases at V and 7 bases at J, leaving 9 bases unmatched. The CDR3 runs 16 residues. The CDR3, as DNA: TGTGCCATCAGTGCCACCGAGCGGGACAGGAATTCACCCCTCCACTTT. Translation gives CAISATERDRNSPLHF.

This clone was picked up one time. This chain links TRBV5-8 with TRBJ1-1; D call uncertain. Germline-derived CDR1 and CDR2 are SGHTS and YDEGEE. V lost 1 base to trimming and J lost 8 bases, with 12 bases between them. The length of the CDR3 is 13 residues. The CDR3 reads CASSLKDGLEAFF. Here the CDR3 DNA reads TGTGCCAGCAGCTTGAAGGATGGACTGGAAGCTTTCTTT. The full variable domain, completed using reference TRBV5-8 and TRBJ1-1, is EAGVTQSPTHLIKTRGQQATLRCSPISGHTSVYWYQQALGLGLQFLLWYDEGEERNRGNFPPRFSGRQFPNYSSELNVNALELEDSALYLCASSLKDGLEAFFGQGTRLTVV.